One and the same sample provided the 12 T cell receptor beta chains below, sequenced in a study of shared clonotypes between healthy human individuals. Clones were read by immunoSEQ multiplex PCR, and TCRdb kept only the in-frame ones, dropping some. Here the sample spans some 2.4 million clones, roughly 93% being singletons. The specimen was naive CD4+ T cells from PBMCs. The subset denotes: CD45RA+ positively selected. Receptors were obtained from a man aged 18 to 29 in good health. Some clones in this sample may be carry-over from other donors' samples.

V gene TRBV6-6 combines with J gene TRBJ2-1, with D possibly being TRBD1 or TRBD2 (6 bases each). The V end was cut by 7 bases, the J end by 0 bases, with 10 bases between. This CDR3 is 14 amino acids long. CDR1 and CDR2 from the germline V gene are MNHNY and SVGAGI (reference sequence). The CDR3 protein is CASKGGSSYNEQFF. The CDR3, as DNA: TGTGCCAGCAAAGGGGGGAGCTCCTACAATGAGCAGTTCTTC.

The chain joins TRBV4-1 to TRBJ2-3; no reliable D call. Germline V lookup: CDR1 MGHRA, CDR2 YSYEKL. The CDR3 totals 14 residues. The ends were cut back, 2 bases at V and 3 bases at J, with 9 bases in the middle. CDR3 nucleotide sequence: TGCGCCAGCAGCCAAAGCCTGGTGACAGATACGCAGTATTTT. Protein sequence: CASSQSLVTDTQYF.

In regard to this clone: Other DNA sequences in the sample encode the same CDR3. This chain uses TRBV18 with TRBJ2-7; TRBD2 agrees at 10 bases. Per germline, CDR1 KGHSH and CDR2 LQKENI. This CDR3 is 15 amino acids long. J gave up 2 bases and V 0 bases, and 1 base lay outside the gene matches. The CDR3 is CASSPPSGRAYEQYF. The CDR3 region has the DNA TGTGCCAGCTCACCACCGAGCGGGAGGGCCTACGAGCAGTACTTC.

This clone was counted a single time. The chain is built from TRBV29-1 and TRBJ1-2; D is perhaps TRBD1 (5 bases). Trimming cost V 4 bases and J 4 bases, with 16 bases left between them. Per germline, CDR1 SQVTM and CDR2 ANQGSEA. There are 14 residues in the CDR3. CDR3 sequence (DNA): TGCAGCGTTGGGGGAATACAGGAGCCCTATGGCTACACCTTC. Translated: CSVGGIQEPYGYTF.

This clone was picked up a small number of times. The chain has TRBV9 and TRBJ1-4, with 7 bases that match TRBD1. The V gene's germline CDR1 is SGDLS and CDR2 YYNGEE. CDR3 length equals 15 residues. After removal of 0 bases from V and 6 bases from J, the junction contained 5 bases not matched to a gene. The CDR3 DNA is TGTGCCAGCAGCGTAGAACAGGGGATGTATGAAAAACTGTTTTTT. Translated: CASSVEQGMYEKLFF. The full variable domain, with the rest looked up from reference TRBV9 and TRBJ1-4, is DSGVTQTPKHLITATGQRVTLRCSPRSGDLSVYWYQQSLDQGLQFLIQYYNGEERAKGNILERFSAQQFPDLHSELNLSSLELGDSALYFCASSVEQGMYEKLFFGSGTQLSVL.

This clone was observed a few times. The rearrangement joins TRBV5-4 to TRBJ1-3, with 7 bases aligning to TRBD1. The CDR3 has 15 amino acids. The germline V gene has CDR1 SGHNT and CDR2 YYREEE (reference sequence). The J segment lost 2 bases and the V segment lost 3 bases, leaving 5 bases of the junction unmatched. The CDR3 DNA follows: TGTGCCAGCAGCTCGAAGACAGGGACTGGAAACACCATATATTTT. It yields the protein CASSSKTGTGNTIYF.

The V call is TRBV7-9, the J call TRBJ2-7, with TRBD1 as a possible D gene (5 bases). The CDR3 is 12 amino acids. Germline CDR1 SEHNR, CDR2 FQNEAQ (reference sequence). Trimming pared 8 bases from V and 0 bases from J, leaving 8 bases between. CDR3 amino acids: CASAQGSYEQYF. CDR3 nucleotides: TGTGCCAGCGCCCAGGGCTCCTACGAGCAGTACTTC.

The genes are TRBV5-1 and TRBJ2-1, with 10 bases fitting TRBD1. The CDR3 consists of 17 residues. Germline V lookup: CDR1 SGHRS, CDR2 YFSETQ. J was trimmed by 4 bases and V by 0 bases; bases with no gene match: 7. CDR3 sequence reads: CASSLDMTGGPYNEQFF. The CDR3, as DNA: TGCGCCAGCAGCTTGGATATGACAGGGGGCCCATACAATGAGCAGTTCTTC.

The chain is built from TRBV6-5 and TRBJ2-3, with 11 bases that match TRBD2. Germline CDR1 reads MNHEY; CDR2 reads SVGAGI. V was clipped by 0 bases and J by 7 bases; unmatched bases: 6. CDR3 length: 16 amino acids. In nucleotides, the CDR3 is TGTGCCAGCAGTTACTCGACTAGCGGGAAACGGAATACGCAGTATTTT. This encodes CASSYSTSGKRNTQYF.

For the CDR3, the DNA is TGTGCCAGCTCACCCGCGTTGGCCTACGCCTTCAATGAGCAGTTCTTC. Amino acid sequence: CASSPALAYAFNEQFF. The V and J genes are TRBV18 and TRBJ2-1; D is ambiguous. Germline-derived CDR1 and CDR2 are KGHSH and LQKENI. The CDR3 length is 16 residues. Trimming removed 3 bases at V and 6 bases at J, with 18 bases between.

This rearrangement joins TRBV2 to TRBJ1-1; no clear D gene. The CDR3 runs 12 residues. The germline V gene has CDR1 SNHLY and CDR2 FYNNEI. Trimming took 11 bases from V and 11 from J, leaving 21 bases between them. The CDR3 sequence: CAATGELLNAFF. CDR3 sequence (DNA): TGTGCCGCAACCGGGGAGCTATTGAATGCTTTCTTT.

This chain connects TRBV9 to TRBJ2-1; no reliable D call. CDR3 length: 15 amino acids. Looked up from germline, CDR1 is SGDLS and CDR2 is YYNGEE. V lost 0 bases and J lost 2, with 9 bases in between. Here the CDR3 DNA reads TGTGCCAGCAGCGTAGATGCGTTAACCTACAATGAGCAGTTCTTC. It yields the protein CASSVDALTYNEQFF.